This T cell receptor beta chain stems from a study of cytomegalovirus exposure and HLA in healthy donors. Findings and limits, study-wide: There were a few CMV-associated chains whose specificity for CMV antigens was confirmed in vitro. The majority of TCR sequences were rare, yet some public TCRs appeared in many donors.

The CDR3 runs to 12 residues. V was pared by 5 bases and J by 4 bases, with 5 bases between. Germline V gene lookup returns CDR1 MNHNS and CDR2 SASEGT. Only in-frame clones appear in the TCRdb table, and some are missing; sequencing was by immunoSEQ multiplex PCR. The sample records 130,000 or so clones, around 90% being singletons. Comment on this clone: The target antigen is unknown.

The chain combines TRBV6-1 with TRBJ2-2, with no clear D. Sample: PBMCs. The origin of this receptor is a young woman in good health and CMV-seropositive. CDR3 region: CASSPTTGELFF. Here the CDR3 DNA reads TGTGCCAGCAGTCCTACCACCGGGGAGCTGTTTTTT.